The present T cell receptor beta chain was sequenced within a study of low-dose radiotherapy and immunotherapy resistance in tumors. Study context: 1 Gy per fraction was delivered to Cohort 2 every two weeks, for 13 Gy total over 26 weeks. At a dose of 200 mg/m2, intravenous cyclophosphamide was given every two weeks, one day before radiation and immunotherapy.

Primers targeting TRAV and TRBV primed first-strand cDNA, covering alpha and beta chains. With a constant-region primer and a V-primer adapter, TCRs were subjected to roughly 18 PCR cycles of amplification. TCRdb reprocessed the reads with MiXCR, giving one entry per CDR3 protein. The repertoire has approximately 100,000 distinct CDR3 sequences, less than 25% of them found once; the top ten carry over 4%. CDR1 is SGHNT, CDR2 YYREEE, per germline (reference sequence). J was trimmed by 3 bases and V by 3 bases; bases with no gene match: 14. The CDR3 is made up of 18 amino acids. Time point specified: after trial treatment. Described treatment: LDRT plus nivolumab, ipilimumab, low-dose cyclophosphamide and aspirin (RACIN trial). Each donor was administered nivolumab, ipilimumab, aspirin, low-dose cyclophosphamide and low-dose radiotherapy. As a condition of eligibility, patients had advanced solid tumors lacking tumor-infiltrating lymphocytes.

Sample: PBMCs, taken after low-dose radiotherapy plus immunotherapy. This chain links TRBV5-4 with TRBJ1-1, with TRBD1 matching over 10 bases. The receptor was derived from a male donor with prostate cancer. CDR3 loop: CASSSKTGTGDTDTEAFF. The CDR3 nucleotides read TGTGCCAGCAGCTCCAAGACCGGGACAGGGGACACTGACACTGAAGCTTTCTTT.